A selection of T cell receptor beta chains follows, all from one sample in a study of T-cell reconstitution after alpha-beta-depleted transplantation in children. TCRdb itself ran the PCR reads through MiXCR, one entry per CDR3 protein. Seen here are approximately 980,000 distinct CDR3 sequences, under 30% observed once, and the top ten hold approximately 30%. Sequenced material: PBMCs, mostly from graft donor cells, taken 360 days after TCRalphabeta/CD19-depleted stem cell transplant. These receptors were taken from a boy younger than two who had a stem cell transplant for SCID, so the T cells may come from the graft donor. Both conserved end residues are part of each CDR3. Fields, in order: J gene, D gene, V gene, clone size, CDR3 protein, CDR3 DNA. The D gene is left open where the match is weak. A row's size may be missing; if present it is once, few, many or a size class.

J: TRBJ1-4
D: NA
V: TRBV16
size: NA
CDR3: CASSQLGTANEKLFF
DNA: TGTGCCAGCAGCCAATTGGGTACGGCTAATGAAAAACTGTTTTTT

J: TRBJ2-3
D: NA
V: TRBV3-1
size: NA
CDR3: CASSPVASIPDTQYF
DNA: TGTGCCAGCAGCCCGGTGGCTAGCATCCCAGATACGCAGTATTTT

J: TRBJ2-2
D: NA
V: TRBV19
size: NA
CDR3: CASKWQPDTGELFF
DNA: TGTGCCAGTAAATGGCAACCGGACACCGGGGAGCTGTTTTTT

J: TRBJ1-1
D: NA
V: TRBV2
size: NA
CDR3: CASSGRANTEAFF
DNA: TGTGCCAGCAGCGGCAGGGCTAACACTGAAGCTTTCTTT

J: TRBJ2-2
D: TRBD1
V: TRBV5-5
size: NA
CDR3: CASSLLGQGATNGLFF
DNA: TGTGCCAGCAGCTTGTTGGGACAGGGGGCGACGAATGGGCTGTTTTTT

J: TRBJ2-2
D: TRBD2
V: TRBV12-3/TRBV12-4
size: NA
CDR3: CASRPASGGPGELFF
DNA: TGTGCCAGCCGCCCAGCTAGCGGGGGGCCCGGGGAGCTGTTTTTT

J: TRBJ2-1
D: TRBD1
V: TRBV10-2
size: NA
CDR3: CASSSPNRGQFF
DNA: TGCGCCAGCAGTTCCCCCAACAGGGGACAGTTCTTC

J: TRBJ2-1
D: NA
V: TRBV6-4
size: NA
CDR3: CASIGGIGEQFF
DNA: TGTGCCAGCATAGGGGGTATCGGTGAGCAGTTCTTC

J: TRBJ2-5
D: TRBD1
V: TRBV12-3/TRBV12-4
size: NA
CDR3: CASSHGTGQETQYF
DNA: TGTGCCAGCAGCCATGGGACAGGGCAAGAGACCCAGTACTTC

J: TRBJ2-2
D: NA
V: TRBV12-3/TRBV12-4
size: many
CDR3: CASRVTGELFF
DNA: TGTGCCAGCAGGGTCACCGGGGAGCTGTTTTTT

J: TRBJ1-1
D: NA
V: TRBV5-5
size: NA
CDR3: CASSLNLLPTEAFF
DNA: TGTGCCAGCAGCTTGAATTTACTTCCTACTGAAGCTTTCTTT

J: TRBJ1-5
D: NA
V: TRBV5-1
size: NA
CDR3: CASSLAGDSNQPQHF
DNA: TGCGCCAGCAGCTTGGCGGGGGACAGCAATCAGCCCCAGCATTTT

J: TRBJ1-1
D: NA
V: TRBV12-3/TRBV12-4
size: NA
CDR3: CASSLMGGIDTEAFF
DNA: TGTGCCAGCAGTTTAATGGGGGGAATAGACACTGAAGCTTTCTTT

J: TRBJ2-7
D: NA
V: TRBV5-1
size: few
CDR3: CASSLRDKGSYEQYF
DNA: TGCGCCAGCAGCCTCCGGGACAAGGGCTCCTACGAGCAGTACTTC

J: TRBJ2-2
D: TRBD2
V: TRBV7-9
size: NA
CDR3: CASSGHLAGGPSGELFF
DNA: TGTGCCAGCAGCGGACACCTAGCGGGGGGGCCCAGCGGGGAGCTGTTTTTT

J: TRBJ2-7
D: TRBD1
V: TRBV4-2
size: few
CDR3: CASSQVGTDSYEQYF
DNA: TGTGCCAGCAGCCAAGTCGGGACAGACTCCTACGAGCAGTACTTC

J: TRBJ1-1
D: NA
V: TRBV4-3
size: few
CDR3: CASSQGWNTEAFF
DNA: TGCGCCAGCAGCCAAGGATGGAACACTGAAGCTTTCTTT

J: TRBJ2-4
D: NA
V: TRBV12-3/TRBV12-4
size: NA
CDR3: CASSFGKAKNIQYF
DNA: TGTGCCAGCAGTTTTGGGAAAGCCAAAAACATTCAGTACTTC

J: TRBJ2-1
D: TRBD2
V: TRBV20-1
size: NA
CDR3: CSASARLAGGYVSNEQFF
DNA: TGCAGTGCTAGTGCGAGACTAGCGGGGGGGTATGTCAGCAATGAGCAGTTCTTC

J: TRBJ1-4
D: NA
V: TRBV5-5
size: NA
CDR3: CASRKTESRWVEELFF
DNA: TGTGCCAGCAGGAAAACAGAAAGTCGTTGGGTCGAAGAACTGTTTTTT

J: TRBJ2-3
D: TRBD2
V: TRBV28
size: few
CDR3: CASGRGGTDTQYF
DNA: TGTGCCAGCGGACGGGGGGGCACAGATACGCAGTATTTT

J: TRBJ2-3
D: NA
V: TRBV5-1
size: NA
CDR3: CASSLRQLSTDTQYF
DNA: TGCGCCAGCAGCTTGCGACAGCTAAGCACAGATACGCAGTATTTT

J: TRBJ1-5
D: NA
V: TRBV7-8
size: NA
CDR3: CASSSESGQINQPQHF
DNA: TGTGCCAGCAGCTCTGAATCAGGACAGATCAATCAGCCCCAGCATTTT

J: TRBJ2-1
D: TRBD2
V: TRBV28
size: few
CDR3: CASSPLAGGLYEQFF
DNA: TGTGCCAGCAGTCCCCTAGCGGGGGGCCTCTATGAGCAGTTCTTC

J: TRBJ1-1
D: NA
V: TRBV10-3
size: NA
CDR3: CAISEPQGGGDTEAFF
DNA: TGTGCCATCAGTGAGCCCCAGGGTGGGGGGGACACTGAAGCTTTCTTT

J: TRBJ2-7
D: TRBD1
V: TRBV4-3
size: NA
CDR3: CASSQDEGARVYEQYF
DNA: TGCGCCAGCAGCCAAGATGAGGGGGCGCGTGTTTACGAGCAGTACTTC

J: TRBJ2-7
D: NA
V: TRBV5-1
size: NA
CDR3: CASSPLAGWYEQYF
DNA: TGCGCCAGCAGCCCCCTGGCAGGGTGGTACGAGCAGTACTTC

J: TRBJ1-1
D: NA
V: TRBV7-2
size: many
CDR3: CASSLDVGNTEAFF
DNA: TGTGCCAGCAGCTTAGATGTGGGGAACACTGAAGCTTTCTTT

J: TRBJ2-7
D: NA
V: TRBV4-1
size: few
CDR3: CASSQRDTTYEQYF
DNA: TGCGCCAGCAGCCAACGGGACACCACGTACGAGCAGTACTTC

J: TRBJ2-7
D: NA
V: TRBV5-2
size: NA
CDR3: CAMGPGLLERGRYEQYF
DNA: TGTGCCATGGGCCCCGGGCTCCTAGAGCGGGGGAGGTACGAGCAGTACTTC

J: TRBJ2-5
D: NA
V: TRBV9
size: few
CDR3: CASSASGFPRQETQYF
DNA: TGTGCCAGCAGCGCCAGTGGATTCCCCCGACAAGAGACCCAGTACTTC

J: TRBJ1-1
D: NA
V: TRBV3-1
size: NA
CDR3: CASSKYRMNTEAFF
DNA: TGTGCCAGCAGCAAATACAGGATGAACACTGAAGCTTTCTTT

J: TRBJ2-7
D: TRBD1
V: TRBV15
size: few
CDR3: CATSGSDRLLDEQYF
DNA: TGTGCCACCAGCGGATCGGACAGGCTCCTAGACGAGCAGTACTTC